A single sample gave rise to the 10 T cell receptor beta chains below, sequenced in a study of blood T cell repertoires in COVID-19 (dated by TCRdb to 2020 to 2022). Libraries were made using the immunoSEQ multiplex PCR assay. TCRdb re-hosts the immuneACCESS table, in-frame sequences only. Its copies lack some clones; in the studies checked, an unresolved V gene accounts for under half of them, and the cause for the rest is not known. This sample comprises more than 250,000 clones, 70% to 90% of them detected only once. Jointly, the top ten make up roughly 4.6% of the sample. The sequencing input was peripheral blood. All receptors derive from a man aged 55 to 69 who had recovered from COVID-19.

The chain carries TRBV18 and TRBJ2-7; TRBD1 matches 8 bases. The V segment lost 5 bases and the J segment 4 bases; nucleotides outside the gene matches: 4. Germline values: CDR1 KGHSH, CDR2 LQKENI. CDR3 length: 13 residues. The CDR3 sequence: CASSTGTGYEQYF. The CDR3, as DNA: TGTGCCAGCTCAACCGGGACAGGTTACGAGCAGTACTTC.

The genes are TRBV19 and TRBJ2-5, with TRBD2 matching 10 bases. J gave up 7 bases and V 3 bases, and 17 bases lay outside the gene matches. This CDR3 comprises 18 residues. CDR1 is LNHDA and CDR2 is SQIVND in the germline V gene (reference sequence). CDR3 sequence (DNA): TGTGCCAGTAGTATCGCCGCGCGACTAGCGGGCGCCCCAGGGACCCAGTACTTC. Its protein is CASSIAARLAGAPGTQYF.

The chain links TRBV27 to TRBJ1-1, with D maybe TRBD1 (5 bases). Looked up from germline, CDR1 is MNHEY and CDR2 is SMNVEV (reference sequence). The CDR3 is 15 residues long. Trimming stripped 3 bases from V and 4 bases from J, with 15 bases between. In DNA form, the CDR3 reads TGTGCCAGCAGTTTCGCCGCAGGGTGGGGCACTGAAGCTTTCTTT. Protein sequence: CASSFAAGWGTEAFF.

Remarks on this clone: Other DNA sequences in the sample encode the same CDR3. The V gene is TRBV6-5, the J gene TRBJ2-7; 9 positions agree with TRBD1. CDR1 and CDR2 (germline): MNHEY, SVGAGI. V lost 6 bases and J lost 3; bases outside the gene matches: 6. This CDR3 has 14 residues. CDR3 nucleotide sequence: TGTGCCAGCAGACCGGGACAGGGTAACTACGAGCAGTACTTC. Protein product: CASRPGQGNYEQYF.

Comment on this clone: Sequence at one end of the junction differs from germline and may be a read error. The V and J genes are TRBV7-9 and TRBJ2-3; no clear D. CDR1 and CDR2 from the germline V gene are SEHNR and FQNEAQ (reference sequence). The CDR3 loop spans 14 amino acids. The DNA of the CDR3 is TGTGCCAGCAGATTAGATTCGGTCCCAGATACGCAGTATTTT. This encodes CASRLDSVPDTQYF.

This chain connects TRBV7-9 to TRBJ1-4; D perhaps matches TRBD1 (5 bases). The CDR3 covers 14 residues. Germline-derived CDR1 and CDR2 are SEHNR and FQNEAQ (reference sequence). The V end was cut by 3 bases, the J end by 6 bases, with 11 bases between. CDR3 sequence reads: CASSLGREDEKLFF. The CDR3 DNA sequence: TGTGCCAGCAGCTTGGGCAGGGAAGATGAAAAACTGTTTTTT. Full variable domain (remainder filled in from reference TRBV7-9 and TRBJ1-4): DTGVSQNPRHKITKRGQNVTFRCDPISEHNRLYWYRQTLGQGPEFLTYFQNEAQLEKSRLLSDRFSAERPKGSFSTLEIQRTEQGDSAMYLCASSLGREDEKLFFGSGTQLSVL.

This clone was detected only once. The chain employs TRBV7-2 and TRBJ2-7; D unclear. Germline CDR1 is SGHTA and CDR2 is FQGNSA. This CDR3 spans 11 amino acids. V lost 5 bases to trimming and J lost 6 bases, with 8 bases between them. The DNA of the CDR3 is TGTGCCAGCAGCCCCGGGTCCGAGCAGTACTTC. Translation: CASSPGSEQYF.

V is TRBV7-2 and J is TRBJ2-1, with 14 bases matching TRBD2. J gave up 7 bases and V 5 bases, and 10 bases lay outside the gene matches. Germline assignment: CDR1 SGHTA and CDR2 FQGNSA. CDR3 length: 17 amino acids. CDR3 DNA sequence: TGTGCCAGCAGCCCTCGACTAGCGGGGGGGCCTGGGAATGAGCAGTTCTTC. Translating it yields CASSPRLAGGPGNEQFF. Full variable domain (remainder filled in from reference TRBV7-2 and TRBJ2-1): GAGVSQSPSNKVTEKGKDVELRCDPISGHTALYWYRQSLGQGLEFLIYFQGNSAPDKSGLPSDRFSAERTGGSVSTLTIQRTQQEDSAVYLCASSPRLAGGPGNEQFFGPGTRLTVL.

The V and J genes are TRBV5-1 and TRBJ2-7; 12 bases align to TRBD2. Germline lookup yields CDR1 SGHRS and CDR2 YFSETQ. The CDR3 is 14 amino acids. The J segment lost 4 bases and the V segment lost 6 bases, leaving 5 bases of the junction unmatched. The CDR3 is CASKTSGGRYEQYF. The CDR3 region has the DNA TGCGCCAGCAAAACTAGCGGGGGGCGATACGAGCAGTACTTC.

In its sample, this clone was seen a few times. The chain joins TRBV6-5 to TRBJ1-5; a possible D gene is TRBD1 (6 bases). Germline loops: CDR1 MNHEY, CDR2 SVGAGI. The CDR3 contains 14 residues. Trimming took 7 bases from V and 4 from J, leaving 14 bases between them. For the CDR3, the DNA is TGTGCCAGCAACCTAGGACAGCTGAATCAGCCCCAGCATTTT. Protein product: CASNLGQLNQPQHF.